The next 28 T cell receptor beta chains were all read from a single sample in a study of T cells in women clearing cervical HPV infection. Here immunoSEQ multiplex PCR was the method, and the copy in TCRdb shows in-frame clones only, minus some. This sample contains some 46,000 clones. Sequencing used blood buffy coat. All receptors derive from a woman between 18 and 69 years old with a cervical HPV16 infection that either progressed to CIN3+ or cleared (not recorded which).

A word on this clone: The read terminates 3 residues ahead of where the CDR3 ends, so the germline J gene completes it. The rearrangement links TRBV6-2 or TRBV6-3 to TRBJ2-5; 9 bases map to TRBD2. The length of the CDR3 is 14 residues. Germline values: CDR1 MNHEY, CDR2 SVGEGT. V gave up 8 bases and J gave up 4 bases; unmatched junction bases: 8. The CDR3 is CASARAGGSETQYF. CDR3 bases read: TGTGCCAGCGCTCGAGCGGGGGGCTCAGAGACC.

As to this clone: Coverage ceases 3 residues before the CDR3 finishes, and the germline J gene fills in the end. The V and J genes are TRBV6-2 or TRBV6-3 and TRBJ2-2; the D is unclear. The CDR3 extends over 15 amino acids. Germline CDR1 and CDR2: MNHEY and SVGEGT. V was trimmed by 1 base and J by 3 bases, leaving 9 bases between them. The CDR3: CASSYLGLDTGELFF. CDR3 bases read: TGTGCCAGCAGTTACTTAGGGTTGGACACCGGGGAG.

Remarks on this clone: The read ends 3 residues early relative to the CDR3; the germline J gene fills the gap. V gene TRBV10-1 combines with J gene TRBJ1-5; 8 nucleotides line up with TRBD1. Germline V lookup: CDR1 WNHNN, CDR2 SYGVQD (reference sequence). CDR3 length equals 15 residues. V shed 3 bases and J 7 bases; nucleotides not matched to a gene: 8. This CDR3 reads CASSDGQGTNQPQHF. The sequenced CDR3 bases are TGCGCCAGCAGTGACGGACAGGGTACGAACCAGCCC.

Of note for this clone: Sequencing ends 3 residues short of the CDR3 end; the germline J gene provides the rest. The J gene is TRBJ2-3, the V gene TRBV5-1, with D perhaps TRBD1 (5 bases). Trimming cost V 0 bases and J 0 bases, with 8 bases left between them. Germline loops: CDR1 SGHRS, CDR2 YFSETQ. CDR3 length: 15 residues. The CDR3 bases that were read are TGCGCCAGCAGCTTGGTCGCAGGGAGCACAGATACG. It yields the protein CASSLVAGSTDT. The CDR3 reads in full as CASSLVAGSTDTQYF.

CDR3 loop: CASKGPGVGNTEAFF. The sequenced CDR3 bases are TGTGCCAGCAAGGGTCCGGGGGTTGGGAACACTGAA. The chain links TRBV12-3 or TRBV12-4 to TRBJ1-1, with D tentatively TRBD1 (5 bases). The CDR3 goes on 3 residues after the read ends, and that part is filled in from the germline J gene. This CDR3 is built from 15 residues. The ends were cut back, 7 bases at V and 1 base at J, with 16 bases in the middle.

Here the CDR3 reads CASSVGTPLGNSPLFF. Incomplete CDR3 DNA: TGTGCCAGCAGTGTCGGGACACCCTTAGGGAATTCACCA. J is TRBJ1-4 and V is TRBV2; D is perhaps TRBD1 (6 bases). The read falls 3 residues short of the CDR3 end, and the missing part is taken from the germline J gene. Per germline, CDR1 SNHLY and CDR2 FYNNEI. CDR3 length: 16 amino acids.

With regard to this clone: With the read ending 3 residues before the CDR3 end, the germline J gene is used to fill in that end. This chain connects TRBV11-3 to TRBJ2-7; a possible D gene is TRBD1 (5 bases). Between the trimmed V and J ends, which lost 5 bases and 6 bases, there was a span of 14 bases. This CDR3 spans 13 amino acids. Germline V gene data show CDR1 as SGHNT and CDR2 as YENEEA. The part of the CDR3 DNA that was read is TGTGCCAGCAGCCAAGTTACAGGAAGCGAG. It yields the protein CASSQVTGSE. The CDR3 reads in full as CASSQVTGSEQYF. Drawing the rest from reference TRBV11-3 and TRBJ2-7, the complete variable domain is EAGVVQSPRYKIIEKKQPVAFWCNPISGHNTLYWYLQNLGQGPELLIRYENEEAVDDSQLPKDRFSAERLKGVDSTLKIQPAELGDSAVYLCASSQVTGSEQYFGPGTRLTVT.

About this clone itself: The read ends 3 residues before the CDR3 terminus; that terminus is restored from the germline J gene. V gene TRBV2 combines with J gene TRBJ2-3; D perhaps matches TRBD2 (6 bases). The germline V gene encodes CDR1 SNHLY and CDR2 FYNNEI. The CDR3 extends over 15 amino acids. This chain's CDR3 is CASSSIGVGEETQYF. The CDR3 DNA, read in part, is TGTGCCAGCAGTTCAATAGGGGTAGGGGAGGAGACG.

About this clone: The observed sequence ends 3 residues before the CDR3 terminus, with the missing tail filled in from the germline J gene. The V and J genes are TRBV7-9 and TRBJ2-2; TRBD1 matches at 9 bases. CDR3 length equals 14 residues. Germline lookup yields CDR1 SEHNR and CDR2 FQNEAQ (reference sequence). The CDR3 bases that were read are TGTGCCAGCAGCTGGGACAGGGCGAATGAAAAG. Protein product: CASSWDRANEK. The complete CDR3 protein is CASSWDRANEKLFF. The entire variable domain, with the rest obtained from reference TRBV7-9 and TRBJ2-2, is as follows: DTGVSQNPRHKITKRGQNVTFRCDPISEHNRLYWYRQTLGQGPEFLTYFQNEAQLEKSRLLSDRFSAERPKGSFSTLEIQRTEQGDSAMYLCASSWDRANEKLFFGEGSRLTVL.

As concerns this clone: The read halts 3 residues ahead of the CDR3 end, with the missing end drawn from the germline J gene. J is TRBJ1-4 and V is TRBV5-1; TRBD1 matches 7 bases. This CDR3 region has 14 residues. Germline CDR1 is SGHRS and CDR2 is YFSETQ. Trimming took 2 bases from V and 8 from J; bases not matched to a gene: 6. The CDR3 spells CASSFGTDIEKLFF. CDR3 DNA, as far as it was read: TGCGCCAGCAGCTTTGGGACAGACATCGAAAAA.

As to this clone: The CDR3 is cut off 3 residues early in the read; its end comes from the germline J gene. The genes are TRBV19 and TRBJ2-2; 9 bases align to TRBD2. The CDR3 consists of 16 residues. V trimming: 3 bases; J trimming: 5 bases; junction bases outside the gene matches: 7. In germline, CDR1 is LNHDA, CDR2 SQIVND (reference sequence). The sequenced CDR3 bases are TGTGCCAGTAGTATCAGCGGGAGGTCACAAACCGGGGAG. It is translated as CASSISGRSQTGE. The entire CDR3 protein reads CASSISGRSQTGELFF.

Regarding this clone: The CDR3 goes on 3 residues after the read ends, and that part is filled in from the germline J gene. V gene TRBV2 combines with J gene TRBJ2-1; a weak D match, TRBD1 (8 bases). V was trimmed by 7 bases and J by 4 bases, leaving 17 bases between them. In germline, CDR1 is SNHLY, CDR2 FYNNEI. The CDR3 totals 15 residues. The sequenced CDR3 bases are TGTGCCAGCATCCCCAAACAGGGGGGGTACAATGAG. Translating gives CASIPKQGGYNE. The entire CDR3 is CASIPKQGGYNEQFF.

Notes on this clone: The read comes to an end 3 residues before the CDR3 does, leaving the germline J gene to fill in the end. The rearrangement uses TRBV18 and TRBJ2-1; 16 positions agree with TRBD2. This CDR3 has 17 amino acids. Trimming cost V 3 bases and J 5 bases; bases outside gene matches: 4. The germline V gene encodes CDR1 KGHSH and CDR2 LQKENI. This CDR3 is CASSPGLAGGLNNEQFF. Incomplete CDR3 DNA: TGTGCCAGCTCACCGGGACTAGCGGGGGGGCTTAACAATGAG.

Comment on this clone: Read sequence stops 3 residues before the CDR3 end, and the germline J gene provides the missing end. The chain joins TRBV7-2 to TRBJ1-6; possible D gene TRBD1, 6 bases. The CDR3 is 14 residues long. Germline V lookup: CDR1 SGHTA, CDR2 FQGNSA. Partial CDR3 DNA: TGTGCCAGCAGCTTAGGGGGGGGGCGTCAGCCC. Protein: CASSLGGGRQP. The full-length CDR3 reads as CASSLGGGRQPLHF.

Comment on this clone: Read sequence stops 3 residues before the CDR3 end, and the germline J gene provides the missing end. The chain recombines TRBV7-9 with TRBJ2-3; tentatively, D is TRBD1 (5 bases). Looked up from germline, CDR1 is SEHNR and CDR2 is FQNEAQ (reference sequence). V was pared by 5 bases and J by 4 bases, with 13 bases between. The CDR3 is 14 amino acids. The part of the CDR3 DNA that was read is TGTGCCAGCAGCCCCATAACAGGTGCAGATACG. Its protein product is CASSPITGADT. The entire CDR3 protein is CASSPITGADTQYF.

Comments on this clone: The read finishes 3 residues shy of the CDR3 end, and the germline J gene is used to complete it. The chain uses TRBV19 and TRBJ1-6; D is perhaps TRBD1 (5 bases). Trimming took off 7 bases at V and 10 bases at J, with 17 bases between the two ends. This CDR3 is 14 amino acids long. In germline, CDR1 is LNHDA, CDR2 SQIVND (reference sequence). CDR3 DNA (partial): TGTGCCAGTAAAGGGGCGGCTGGGAGATCACCC. Translation: CASKGAAGRSP. The CDR3 in its entirety is CASKGAAGRSPLHF.

With regard to this clone: With the read ending 3 residues before the CDR3 end, the germline J gene is used to fill in that end. V usage is TRBV7-3 and J usage is TRBJ2-1; 8 bases are shared with TRBD2. CDR1 is SGHTA and CDR2 is FQGTGA in the germline V gene. The CDR3 covers 16 residues. V dropped 5 bases and J dropped 8; count of bases not matched to a gene: 14. CDR3 bases read: TGTGCCAGCAGCGGACCGGGGGGGGCAGAGATGGATGAG. It yields the protein CASSGPGGAEMDE. The complete CDR3 reads CASSGPGGAEMDEQFF.

In regard to this clone: The read gets to within 3 residues of the CDR3 end, and the germline J gene fills in the rest. This chain joins TRBV2 and TRBJ1-4, with D perhaps matching TRBD1 (5 bases). The CDR3 has 11 residues. V was trimmed by 8 bases and J by 8 bases, leaving 9 bases between them. Germline V lookup: CDR1 SNHLY, CDR2 FYNNEI. The part of the CDR3 DNA that was read is TGTGCCAGCGGGTGGGGCGAAAAA. Amino acid sequence: CASGWGEK. From start to end, the CDR3 is CASGWGEKLFF.

Worth noting for this clone: The read halts 3 residues ahead of the CDR3 end, with the missing end drawn from the germline J gene. The rearrangement joins TRBV5-1 to TRBJ2-1, with 14 bases fitting TRBD2. CDR1 and CDR2 from the germline V gene are SGHRS and YFSETQ. Trimming took 5 bases from V and 6 from J; bases not matched to a gene: 10. This CDR3 is 17 amino acids long. The part of the CDR3 DNA that was read is TGCGCCAGCAGTATTTCCGGGACTAGCGGGAGTTTCAATGAG. This sequence encodes CASSISGTSGSFNE. The CDR3 as a whole reads CASSISGTSGSFNEQFF. The full variable domain, in which reference TRBV5-1 and TRBJ2-1 provide the parts outside the CDR3, is KAGVTQTPRYLIKTRGQQVTLSCSPISGHRSVSWYQQTPGQGLQFLFEYFSETQRNKGNFPGRFSGRQFSNSRSEMNVSTLELGDSALYLCASSISGTSGSFNEQFFGPGTRLTVL.

The CDR3 loop is CASSPGRSYTDTYTF. The covered CDR3 bases are TGTGCCAGCTCACCTGGCAGAAGCTACACAGATACC. This chain connects TRBV18 to TRBJ1-2; D uncertain. The observed sequence ends 3 residues before the CDR3 terminus, with the missing tail filled in from the germline J gene. This CDR3 region has 15 residues. The germline CDR1 and CDR2 sequences are KGHSH and LQKENI.

On this clone: The read ends 3 residues shy of where the CDR3 ends; the end is completed using the germline J gene. V is TRBV6-2 or TRBV6-3 and J is TRBJ2-2; TRBD1 matches at 11 bases. The CDR3 covers 15 residues. Germline-derived CDR1 and CDR2 are MNHEY and SVGEGT. The CDR3 spells CASSYGGQGEEKLFF. Incomplete CDR3 DNA: TGTGCCAGCAGTTACGGGGGACAGGGGGAAGAAAAG.

As regards this clone: The read halts 3 residues ahead of the CDR3 end, with the missing end drawn from the germline J gene. The V call is TRBV5-1, the J call TRBJ2-1; D possibly corresponds to TRBD2 (7 bases). Trimming stripped 9 bases from V and 2 bases from J, with 18 bases between. Germline CDR1 SGHRS, CDR2 YFSETQ. This CDR3 region has 15 residues. The sequenced part of the CDR3 DNA is TGCGCCACCTCAATGGGGGGGGCGGCCTACAATGAG. Its translation: CATSMGGAAYNE. The CDR3 in full is CATSMGGAAYNEQFF.

For this clone: The read ends 3 residues shy of where the CDR3 ends; the end is completed using the germline J gene. The chain employs TRBV5-1 and TRBJ2-3, with D possibly matching TRBD1 (5 bases). V was cut by 0 bases and J by 2 bases, with 7 bases left in between. Germline-derived CDR1 and CDR2 are SGHRS and YFSETQ. The CDR3 totals 14 residues. This CDR3 reads CASSLARVTDTQYF. CDR3 bases read: TGCGCCAGCAGCTTGGCCAGGGTCACAGATACG.

Comment on this clone: The observed sequence ends 3 residues before the CDR3 terminus, with the missing tail filled in from the germline J gene. This CDR3 is also generated by other DNA sequences in the sample. The chain links TRBV18 to TRBJ2-2; maybe TRBD1 (5 bases). V gave up 2 bases and J gave up 2 bases, with 6 bases separating them. CDR3 length: 14 residues. Germline-derived CDR1 and CDR2 are KGHSH and LQKENI. CDR3: CASSPDRNTGELFF. The covered CDR3 bases are TGTGCCAGCTCACCAGACAGAAACACCGGGGAG.

A word on this clone: The read is 3 residues too short to cover the CDR3 end, so that end is filled in from the germline J gene. This chain joins TRBV7-2 and TRBJ1-2; D is undetermined. In germline, CDR1 is SGHTA, CDR2 FQGNSA. The CDR3 consists of 14 residues. The CDR3 loop reads CASSSYLTTSGYTF. The CDR3 bases that were read are TGTGCCAGCAGCTCCTACCTGACAACTTCCGGC.

A word on this clone: The read is 3 residues too short to cover the CDR3 end, so that end is filled in from the germline J gene. The chain combines TRBV6-1 with TRBJ2-3, with TRBD2 matching over 9 bases. After removal of 2 bases from V and 5 bases from J, the junction contained 8 bases not matched to a gene. This CDR3 is built from 16 residues. The germline CDR1 and CDR2 sequences are MNHNS and SASEGT. The sequenced part of the CDR3 DNA is TGTGCCAGCAGTGAATGGTCTAGCGGGATGAAAGATACG. This gives the protein CASSEWSSGMKDT. The entire CDR3 protein is CASSEWSSGMKDTQYF.

A note on this clone: The read finishes 3 residues shy of the CDR3 end, and the germline J gene is used to complete it. V is TRBV5-6 and J is TRBJ2-1; D ambiguous. This CDR3 spans 15 amino acids. Between the trimmed V and J ends, which lost 2 bases and 0 bases, there was a span of 9 bases. Looked up from germline, CDR1 is SGHDT and CDR2 is YYEEEE. This CDR3 is CASSFPGYSYNEQFF. Partial CDR3 DNA: TGTGCCAGCAGCTTTCCGGGTTACTCCTACAATGAG.

On this clone: The missing CDR3 end, 3 residues past where the read stops, is filled in from the germline J gene. This chain uses TRBV5-1 with TRBJ2-2, with 9 positions matching TRBD1. Trimming cost V 5 bases and J 10 bases; bases outside gene matches: 6. CDR1 SGHRS and CDR2 YFSETQ come from the germline V gene. This CDR3 has 13 amino acids. CDR3 DNA, as far as it was read: TGCGCCAGCAGAATGACAGGGGGGGCGGAG. This encodes CASRMTGGAE. The full CDR3 is CASRMTGGAELFF. Full variable domain (remainder filled in from reference TRBV5-1 and TRBJ2-2): KAGVTQTPRYLIKTRGQQVTLSCSPISGHRSVSWYQQTPGQGLQFLFEYFSETQRNKGNFPGRFSGRQFSNSRSEMNVSTLELGDSALYLCASRMTGGAELFFGEGSRLTVL.